This TCR beta chain stems from a study of blood T cell repertoires in COVID-19. V was trimmed by 7 bases and J by 2 bases, leaving 11 bases between them. CDR3 length: 13 amino acids. CDR1 and CDR2 from the germline V gene are WSHSY and SAAADI. The assay was immunoSEQ multiplex PCR, and TCRdb's table has in-frame clones only and misses some. This sample yields over 11,000 clones, of which about 90% are seen a single time; roughly 8.1% belongs to the top ten. Sequencing input: peripheral blood. The origin of this receptor is a human donor in a cohort sampled during active COVID-19. The rearrangement uses TRBV10-2 and TRBJ2-5, with D perhaps TRBD1 (5 bases). Here the CDR3 reads CASTRQKQETQYF. In DNA form, the CDR3 reads TGCGCCAGCACCCGACAGAAACAAGAGACCCAGTACTTC.